This record covers a single T cell receptor (beta chain). Its antigen is still unknown. This entry is derived from a study of CD8+ T cells in alopecia areata. Study-level points and caveats: An increase in clonality over normal scalp was evident in lesional scalp, especially alopecia totalis/universalis.

cDNA serving as the sequencing template came from extracted, reverse transcribed RNA. Sequenced by immunoSEQ multiplex PCR; TCRdb stores in-frame clones only, minus some. The table records around 82,000 clones, 51% of them present only once. The sequenced sample was NKG2D-high CD8+ T cells sorted from blood. This receptor was identified in a human donor with alopecia areata.

In DNA, the CDR3 is TGTGCCAGCAGCTGGATGGACAGGGGGAGAGATACGCAGTATTTT. As protein: CASSWMDRGRDTQYF. The rearrangement links TRBV7-9 to TRBJ2-3; 10 bases match TRBD1. The CDR3 runs 15 residues. The J segment lost 5 bases and the V segment lost 4 bases, leaving 6 bases of the junction unmatched. Per germline, CDR1 SEHNR and CDR2 FQNEAQ (reference sequence).